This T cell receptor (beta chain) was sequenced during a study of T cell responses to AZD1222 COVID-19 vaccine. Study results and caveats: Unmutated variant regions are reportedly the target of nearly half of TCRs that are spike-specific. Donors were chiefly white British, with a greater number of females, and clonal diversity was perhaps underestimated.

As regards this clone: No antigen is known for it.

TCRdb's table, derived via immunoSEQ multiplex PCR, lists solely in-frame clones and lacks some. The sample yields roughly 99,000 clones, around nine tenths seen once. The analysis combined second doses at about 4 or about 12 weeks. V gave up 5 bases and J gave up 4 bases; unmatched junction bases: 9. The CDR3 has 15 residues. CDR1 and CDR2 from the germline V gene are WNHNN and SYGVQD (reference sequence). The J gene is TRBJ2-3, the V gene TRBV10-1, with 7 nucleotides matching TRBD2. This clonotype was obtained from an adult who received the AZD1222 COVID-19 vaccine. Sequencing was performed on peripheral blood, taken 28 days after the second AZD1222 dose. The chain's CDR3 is CASSSGLGGADTQYF. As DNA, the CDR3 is TGCGCCAGCAGTTCGGGACTTGGGGGGGCAGATACGCAGTATTTT.